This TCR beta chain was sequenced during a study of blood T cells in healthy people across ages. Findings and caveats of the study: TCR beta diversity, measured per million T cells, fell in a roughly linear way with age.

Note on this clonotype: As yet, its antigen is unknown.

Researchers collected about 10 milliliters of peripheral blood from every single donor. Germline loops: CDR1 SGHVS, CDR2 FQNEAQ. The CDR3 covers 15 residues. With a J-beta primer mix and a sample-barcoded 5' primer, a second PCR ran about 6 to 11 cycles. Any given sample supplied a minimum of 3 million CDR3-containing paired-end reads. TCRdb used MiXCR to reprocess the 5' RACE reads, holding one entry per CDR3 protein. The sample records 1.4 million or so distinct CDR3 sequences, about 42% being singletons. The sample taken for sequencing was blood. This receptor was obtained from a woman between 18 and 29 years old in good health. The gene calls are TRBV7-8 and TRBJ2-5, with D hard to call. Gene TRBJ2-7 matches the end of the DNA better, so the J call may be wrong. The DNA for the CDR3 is TGTGCCAGCAGCTTAGCGACCGTGGCCGCCTACGAGCAGTACTTC. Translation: CASSLATVAAYEQYF.